The sequence of this TCR beta chain was determined in a study of CD8+CD57+ T cells in acquired aplastic anemia (dated by TCRdb to 2016 to 2019). In terms of the full investigation: On average, sorted CD4+ and CD8+ cells yielded around 3.5 ug of extracted DNA, with a range of about 0.18 to 27.4 ug. A CD8+CD57+ expansion meant a frequency higher than the mean frequency seen in healthy subjects. Study-wide conclusions, independent of this receptor: No significant difference in CD8+ Simpson's diversity was found between patients and healthy controls (P=0.060). Although some 28 CD8+ CDR3 sequences were shared by patients and controls, these sequences appeared highly expressed in patients and within the immunodominant clones of patients.

Profiling of TCR beta VDJ combinations and CDR3 sequences used genomic DNA as the template. TCR repertoire sequencing was run on an Illumina HiSeq 2000. As for the authors' bioinformatics: TRBV/TRBJ rearrangement plots, CDR3 size and DJ length profiles, and Simpson's diversity index were used to assess repertoires. The most abundant DNA sequence in the deep sequencing data was taken as the immunodominant clone. CDR3 amino acid sequences were screened for sharing across subjects and compared with published repertoires and the VDJdb database. TCRdb reprocessed the public reads (quality trimming at Q25 with fastp, clone calling with MiXCR) and kept in-frame beta chains. CDR3 protein duplicates are merged, each entry listing the most common genes and DNA. What appears here as the V and J calls and clone size reflects TCRdb's work, not the paper's. The sample table contains over 150,000 distinct CDR3 sequences; only one count was recorded for roughly 54% of them. About 12% of the sample lies in the top ten.

There are many counts of this clonotype. Its specific antigen is unknown. Base qualities are not recorded, but no much larger clone differs from it by a single base. Patients chosen for sequencing had shown expansion of CD8+CD57+ cells by flow cytometry. Every patient had severe acquired aplastic anemia, diagnosed using the International Study of Aplastic Anemia and Agranulocytosis and Camitta criteria. At the time blood was sampled, none of the patients had received any therapy. The study deep-sequenced TCR repertoires of sorted CD4+ and CD8+ blood T cells from severe aplastic anemia patients and healthy subjects. Patients were enrolled in the USA under clinicaltrials.gov protocols 00001620, 01623167, 00001397, 00071045, 00081523 and 00961064. Ficoll-Paque density gradient centrifugation was used to isolate peripheral blood mononuclear cells. CD4+ and CD8+ T cells were sorted by FACS or magnetic beads before DNA extraction.

This TCR derives from a human donor with aplastic anemia. Sequencing used sorted CD4+, CD8+, or CD8+CD57+ T cells (not recorded which) from PBMCs.

The nucleotide sequence is given as TGCGCCAGCAGGTATTGGGTTCCTGGCCGAGCAAACTATGGCTACACCTTC. It is translated as CASRYWVPGRANYGYTF. This receptor chain uses TRBV5-1 and TRBJ1-2, with the identity of the D gene unclear. The germline V gene encodes CDR1 SGHRS and CDR2 YFSETQ. CDR3 length: 17 amino acids, cysteine to phenylalanine. Only CDR3 DNA is held: 51 bases, read in frame from base 1. Between the V and J ends, shortened by 5 bases and 2 bases respectively, the junction contains 22 bases.